Following are 32 T cell receptor beta chains from one sample sequenced in a study of CD8 T cells in ankylosing spondylitis. TCRdb analysed the 5' RACE reads with MiXCR anew, one entry per CDR3 protein. The table records more than 150,000 distinct CDR3 sequences, roughly 11% of them present only once. The sample taken for sequencing was blood, either unsorted or a sorted T cell fraction (not recorded which). The receptor set was obtained from a male donor with ankylosing spondylitis or in good health (not recorded which).

This clonotype was seen repeatedly, ten times or more. The chain carries TRBV5-1 and TRBJ1-5, with D unclear. The CDR3 length is 15 residues. Germline assignment: CDR1 SGHRS and CDR2 YFSETQ. V was pared by 2 bases and J by 0 bases, with 9 bases between. CDR3 DNA: TGCGCCAGCAGCTTATCCGGCATTAGCAATCAGCCCCAGCATTTT. Protein product: CASSLSGISNQPQHF.

This clonotype was seen repeatedly, ten times or more. The CDR3 DNA reads TGTGCCAGCAGTCGGGACCCTTACAATCAGCCCCAGCATTTT. The encoded protein is CASSRDPYNQPQHF. The chain is built from TRBV27 and TRBJ1-5; maybe TRBD1 (5 bases). Trimming left V 5 bases short and J 3 bases short, with 11 bases between. This CDR3 contains 14 residues. Germline lookup yields CDR1 MNHEY and CDR2 SMNVEV (reference sequence).

This clonotype has at least ten counts. The V and J genes are TRBV20-1 and TRBJ1-3, with 7 bases that match TRBD1. Per the germline V gene, CDR1 is DFQATT and CDR2 is SNEGSKA (reference sequence). The CDR3 contains 15 residues. The V segment lost 0 bases and the J segment 3 bases; nucleotides outside the gene matches: 5. The CDR3 loop is CSARDLQGSGNTIYF. The CDR3 nucleotides are TGCAGTGCTAGAGATCTACAGGGGAGTGGAAACACCATATATTTT.

This clonotype was picked up many times. The V call is TRBV7-7, the J call TRBJ2-5, with D maybe TRBD2 (6 bases). The ends were cut back, 1 base at V and 5 bases at J, with 14 bases in the middle. Germline values: CDR1 SSHAT, CDR2 FNYEAQ (reference sequence). The CDR3 sequence is 15 residues long. The CDR3 region is CASSLGGGTLETQYF. The CDR3 DNA reads TGTGCCAGCAGCTTAGGTGGCGGGACTTTGGAGACCCAGTACTTC.

This clonotype was counted at least ten times. The chain employs TRBV12-3 or TRBV12-4 and TRBJ1-4; no definite D call. V lost 0 bases and J 8 bases, leaving 4 bases between the germline ends. The CDR3 is 12 amino acids. CDR3 DNA: TGTGCCAGCAGTTTAGCGCGCGAAAAACTGTTTTTT. Its translation: CASSLAREKLFF.

This clonotype was counted ten times or more. The gene calls are TRBV6-1 and TRBJ1-6, with 7 nucleotides matching TRBD1. The CDR3 runs 15 residues. Germline values: CDR1 MNHNS, CDR2 SASEGT. V lost 5 bases to trimming and J lost 10 bases; unmatched junction nucleotides: 11. The chain's CDR3 is CASSPERTGDSPLHF. The CDR3 coding sequence is TGTGCCAGCAGTCCAGAGAGGACAGGCGACTCACCCCTCCACTTT.

The gene calls are TRBV5-1 and TRBJ1-2; maybe TRBD1 (5 bases). This CDR3 is built from 13 residues. V lost 0 bases and J 8 bases, leaving 11 bases between the germline ends. Germline V CDR1 and CDR2: SGHRS, YFSETQ. CDR3 amino acids: CASSLAQGDGYTF. Here the CDR3 DNA reads TGCGCCAGCAGCTTGGCGCAGGGAGACGGCTACACCTTC.

The chain couples TRBV11-2 to TRBJ2-5; no firm D call. In germline, CDR1 is SGHAT, CDR2 FQNNGV. V shed 4 bases and J shed 3 bases, with 9 bases lying between them. The CDR3 runs 13 residues. The CDR3 nucleotides read TGTGCCAGCAGCTGGGCAGGAGAAGAGACCCAGTACTTC. Translated: CASSWAGEETQYF.

This clonotype turned up a few times. V is TRBV7-2 and J is TRBJ1-2; D not certain. Trimming took off 2 bases at V and 8 bases at J, with 12 bases between the two ends. This CDR3 has 13 amino acids. Germline lookup yields CDR1 SGHTA and CDR2 FQGNSA. The CDR3 region has the DNA TGTGCCAGCAGCTTAAGTCGAGTGGGAGGCTACACCTTC. Its translation: CASSLSRVGGYTF.

This clonotype was seen at least ten times. This rearrangement joins TRBV7-8 to TRBJ2-7; D is ambiguous. CDR1 and CDR2 from the germline V gene are SGHVS and FQNEAQ. Trimming pared 5 bases from V and 0 bases from J, leaving 20 bases between. The length of the CDR3 is 17 residues. CDR3 in DNA: TGTGCCAGCAGCACCGACCGGACCCAATTGAGCTCCTACGAGCAGTACTTC. Protein: CASSTDRTQLSSYEQYF.

This clonotype occurred many times. The CDR3 region is CSAQHGERMNTEAFF. The CDR3 DNA reads as TGCAGTGCTCAGCACGGGGAGAGGATGAACACTGAAGCTTTCTTT. The chain recombines TRBV20-1 with TRBJ1-1; D is undetermined. V lost 5 bases and J 0 bases, leaving 16 bases between the germline ends. The CDR3 spans 15 residues. Germline V CDR1 and CDR2: DFQATT, SNEGSKA (reference sequence).

This clonotype was picked up many times. This chain connects TRBV5-1 to TRBJ1-3; D unresolved. With 0 bases removed from V and 0 bases from J, the gap between germline ends came to 7 bases. This CDR3 region has 15 residues. The V gene's germline CDR1 is SGHRS and CDR2 YFSETQ. CDR3 loop: CASSLDTRSGNTIYF. CDR3 DNA sequence: TGCGCCAGCAGCTTGGACACCCGCTCTGGAAACACCATATATTTT.

This clonotype showed up many times. This chain links TRBV4-1 with TRBJ1-6, with 8 bases aligning to TRBD1. V lost 1 base to trimming and J lost 4 bases; unmatched junction nucleotides: 6. Germline V lookup: CDR1 MGHRA, CDR2 YSYEKL. This CDR3 has 17 residues. This chain's CDR3 is CASSQGPTGGYNSPLHF. The CDR3 DNA reads TGCGCCAGCAGCCAAGGGCCCACAGGGGGGTATAATTCACCCCTCCACTTT.

The chain joins TRBV6-1 to TRBJ2-7; D not resolved. The ends were cut back, 5 bases at V and 0 bases at J, with 17 bases in the middle. The CDR3 totals 16 residues. The germline V gene encodes CDR1 MNHNS and CDR2 SASEGT. CDR3 amino acids: CASSPRTGSYSYEQYF. CDR3 DNA sequence: TGTGCCAGCAGTCCCCGGACGGGCTCGTACTCCTACGAGCAGTACTTC.

In its sample, this clonotype was seen many times. The V and J genes are TRBV5-1 and TRBJ2-7; 9 nucleotides match TRBD1. The CDR3 runs to 16 residues. The germline V gene has CDR1 SGHRS and CDR2 YFSETQ. V shed 0 bases and J 4 bases; nucleotides not matched to a gene: 8. In DNA form, the CDR3 reads TGCGCCAGCAGCTTGGATGCCACAGGGGGCAATTACGAGCAGTACTTC. This encodes CASSLDATGGNYEQYF.

The gene calls are TRBV12-3 or TRBV12-4 and TRBJ2-7; a weak D match, TRBD1 (6 bases). The CDR3 has 14 residues. Deletions cut 5 bases from V and 0 bases from J, with 11 bases between. The DNA of the CDR3 is TGTGCCAGCAGTCTCGGACAGTCCTCCTACGAGCAGTACTTC. It specifies CASSLGQSSYEQYF.

The rearrangement uses TRBV7-9 and TRBJ2-3; a possible D gene is TRBD1 (5 bases). This CDR3 region has 17 residues. Trimming removed 1 base at V and 3 bases at J, with 17 bases between. Per germline, CDR1 SEHNR and CDR2 FQNEAQ (reference sequence). Written as DNA, the CDR3 is TGTGCCAGCAGCTTAGGGACCACCAGGGATTTAACAGATACGCAGTATTTT. Amino acids: CASSLGTTRDLTDTQYF.

There are many counts of this clonotype. The J gene is TRBJ2-1, the V gene TRBV5-1; D is unresolved. The CDR3 has 12 amino acids. Trimming took 4 bases from V and 8 from J, leaving 10 bases between them. The germline V gene has CDR1 SGHRS and CDR2 YFSETQ. The chain's CDR3 is CASSKTVDEQFF. The CDR3 DNA sequence: TGCGCCAGCAGCAAAACCGTGGATGAGCAGTTCTTC.

This clonotype was observed many times. This chain connects TRBV18 to TRBJ2-7; D gene uncertain. Germline assignment: CDR1 KGHSH and CDR2 LQKENI. CDR3 length: 14 amino acids. V was trimmed by 0 bases and J by 1 base, leaving 7 bases between them. CDR3 bases: TGTGCCAGCTCACCACCTACAGCGTCCTACGAGCAGTACTTC. This translates into CASSPPTASYEQYF.

This clonotype turned up a few times. J is TRBJ2-3 and V is TRBV30; 10 bases agree with TRBD2. V shed 6 bases and J 0 bases; nucleotides not matched to a gene: 24. Germline CDR1 and CDR2: GTSNPN and SVGIG (reference sequence). The CDR3 has 21 amino acids. The CDR3 protein is CACRESGTSDLTYPSTDTQYF. CDR3 coding DNA: TGTGCCTGCAGGGAGTCCGGGACTAGCGACCTCACTTATCCTAGCACAGATACGCAGTATTTT.

This clonotype was counted at least ten times. J is TRBJ2-7 and V is TRBV29-1; TRBD1 aligns across 11 bases. Germline V gives CDR1 SQVTM, CDR2 ANQGSEA. Trimming removed 7 bases from V and 5 bases from J; junction bases left unmatched: 1. The CDR3 loop spans 11 amino acids. The DNA of the CDR3 is TGCAGCGCGGGACAGGGGGACGAGCAGTACTTC. Translated: CSAGQGDEQYF.

In its sample, this clonotype was seen many times. V is TRBV6-1 and J is TRBJ1-6, with 12 positions matching TRBD1. The germline V gene encodes CDR1 MNHNS and CDR2 SASEGT. V was clipped by 6 bases and J by 9 bases; unmatched bases: 12. The CDR3 is made up of 17 amino acids. The chain's CDR3 is CASRATGTGGRSSPLHF. CDR3 nucleotide sequence: TGTGCCAGCAGGGCTACCGGGACAGGGGGCCGTAGTTCACCCCTCCACTTT.

This clonotype was seen repeatedly, ten times or more. The chain is built from TRBV3-1 and TRBJ2-1; 7 bases are a match to TRBD1. The germline CDR1 and CDR2 sequences are LGHDT and YNNKEL (reference sequence). The CDR3 contains 13 residues. The V and J ends lost 3 bases and 12 bases, in that order; junction bases with no gene match: 8. This CDR3 reads CASSHYRGSWQFF. The CDR3 DNA reads as TGTGCCAGCAGCCACTACAGGGGCTCTTGGCAGTTCTTC.

This clonotype came up many times. The genes are TRBV20-1 and TRBJ2-7; tentatively, D is TRBD1 or TRBD2 (5 bases each). CDR1 and CDR2 (germline): DFQATT, SNEGSKA (reference sequence). V lost 1 base and J lost 2, with 12 bases in between. The CDR3 sequence is 14 residues long. CDR3 protein: CSARGPGPPYEQYF. CDR3 nucleotide sequence: TGCAGTGCTAGAGGGCCGGGGCCGCCCTACGAGCAGTACTTC.

The CDR3 sequence: CSAHDRLYEQYF. The DNA for the CDR3 is TGCAGTGCTCATGACAGGCTCTACGAGCAGTACTTC. This chain connects TRBV20-1 to TRBJ2-7, with D possibly matching TRBD1 (6 bases). CDR3 length: 12 residues. The germline gives CDR1 DFQATT, CDR2 SNEGSKA (reference sequence). The V and J ends lost 5 bases and 3 bases respectively, with 11 bases between them.

This clonotype was detected many times. The chain combines TRBV9 with TRBJ2-4; no clear D. CDR1 is SGDLS and CDR2 is YYNGEE in the germline V gene. The germline V and J ends were trimmed by 2 bases and 5 bases, with 11 bases remaining between them. This CDR3 comprises 14 residues. The chain's CDR3 is CASSVPSPENIQYF. CDR3 sequence (DNA): TGTGCCAGCAGCGTCCCTTCCCCCGAAAACATTCAGTACTTC.

This clonotype was detected ten times or more. This chain joins TRBV20-1 and TRBJ2-1; 7 nucleotides agree with TRBD1. The CDR3 has 16 amino acids. After removal of 0 bases from V and 6 bases from J, the junction contained 11 bases not matched to a gene. In germline, CDR1 is DFQATT, CDR2 SNEGSKA (reference sequence). CDR3 amino acids: CSARDLVTGPANEQFF. As DNA, the CDR3 is TGCAGTGCTAGAGATCTTGTGACAGGGCCTGCCAATGAGCAGTTCTTC.

The J gene is TRBJ2-7, the V gene TRBV5-6; 11 bases match TRBD1. The CDR3 sequence is 16 residues long. The V gene end was trimmed by 1 base and the J gene end by 1 base; junction bases not matched to a gene: 4. Per germline, CDR1 SGHDT and CDR2 YYEEEE. DNA for the CDR3: TGTGCCAGCAGCTTGCGGACAGGGGGCTTTTCCTACGAGCAGTACTTC. Its protein is CASSLRTGGFSYEQYF.

At least ten counts were recorded for this clonotype. The chain employs TRBV29-1 and TRBJ2-1; 9 bases line up with TRBD2. Trimming removed 3 bases from V and 6 bases from J; junction bases left unmatched: 3. The germline gives CDR1 SQVTM, CDR2 ANQGSEA. This CDR3 is built from 13 residues. The CDR3 reads CSVDSGGTNEQFF. CDR3 in DNA: TGCAGCGTTGATAGCGGGGGAACCAATGAGCAGTTCTTC.

This clonotype appeared many times. V usage is TRBV5-1 and J usage is TRBJ2-3; the match to TRBD1 covers 12 bases. Germline trimming cut 4 bases from V and 4 bases from J; bases unmatched to any gene: 7. CDR1 and CDR2 (germline): SGHRS, YFSETQ. The CDR3 length is 16 residues. CDR3 bases: TGCGCCAGCAGCCTTGGGGGGACAGGGGGCGCAGATACGCAGTATTTT. Translating gives CASSLGGTGGADTQYF.

The table lists this clonotype with a few counts. This sequence joins TRBV12-3 or TRBV12-4 and TRBJ2-3, with 10 bases identical to TRBD2. This CDR3 is 15 amino acids long. V lost 6 bases, J lost 2 bases, and 5 bases stayed unmatched. CDR3 loop: CASRGLAGATDTQYF. The CDR3 DNA reads TGTGCCAGCAGGGGGCTAGCGGGGGCCACAGATACGCAGTATTTT.

At least ten counts were recorded for this clonotype. The V and J genes are TRBV4-2 and TRBJ2-5, with D uncertain. This CDR3 is 14 amino acids long. V lost 1 base and J lost 5, with 11 bases in between. Germline CDR1 LGHNA, CDR2 YNFKEQ. The CDR3 loop is CASSQGVLRETQYF. In nucleotides, the CDR3 is TGTGCCAGCAGCCAAGGAGTCCTACGGGAGACCCAGTACTTC.